This T cell receptor beta chain was sequenced in a study of CD8 T cells in Susac syndrome. Germline loops: CDR1 MGHRA, CDR2 YSYEKL. V was clipped by 3 bases and J by 8 bases, with 17 bases between them. CDR3 length equals 15 residues. TCR beta sequencing covered blood CD8+ and CD4+ T cells. An input of about 0.45 to 1 ug of RNA was subjected to reverse transcription using random hexamers. An immunoSEQ multiplex PCR amplified TCR beta CDR3 over 54 Vbeta and 13 Jbeta. TCRdb used MiXCR to reprocess the immunoSEQ multiplex PCR reads, holding one entry per CDR3 protein. The repertoire has more than 75,000 distinct CDR3 sequences, around 94% of them found once; the top ten carry 0.26%.

The source of this sequence is a human donor in good health. This chain connects TRBV4-1 to TRBJ2-1; D perhaps matches TRBD2 (7 bases). The sample comprised CD8+ T cells from PBMCs. CDR3 sequence (DNA): TGCGCCAGCAGCCACCGCGGGGGCCCCGGGGATGAGCAGTTCTTC. It codes for CASSHRGGPGDEQFF.